The 13 T cell receptor beta chains in this list originate from one sample, sequenced in a study of shared clonotypes between healthy human individuals. Data came from immunoSEQ multiplex PCR; TCRdb stores just in-frame clones and leaves some out. This table has roughly 1,000,000 clones, approximately 78% appearing once. The sequenced sample was memory CD4+ T cells from PBMCs. Specified subset: CD45RA-negative fraction. The receptors were gathered from a man in his late teens or twenties in good health. Some clones in this sample may be carry-over from other donors' samples.

CDR3 in amino acids: CASRKVLDGNPEAFF. The CDR3 DNA follows: TGTGCCAGCAGAAAGGTCCTAGATGGGAATCCTGAAGCTTTCTTT. The rearrangement links TRBV2 to TRBJ1-1; D is uncertain. CDR1 is SNHLY, CDR2 FYNNEI, per germline. V was cut by 6 bases and J by 6 bases, with 20 bases left in between. This CDR3 is 15 amino acids long.

In this sample, this clone turned up many times. The chain uses TRBV9 and TRBJ1-2; D gene ambiguous. The CDR3 length is 12 residues. V was cut by 4 bases and J by 2 bases, with 6 bases left in between. Germline values: CDR1 SGDLS, CDR2 YYNGEE. CDR3 sequence: CASSLDNYGYTF. CDR3 DNA: TGTGCCAGCAGCCTAGACAACTATGGCTACACCTTC.

The chain combines TRBV2 with TRBJ1-4; no clear D gene. The CDR3 is 15 residues long. The V and J ends lost 2 bases and 0 bases respectively, with 7 bases between them. Looked up from germline, CDR1 is SNHLY and CDR2 is FYNNEI. The CDR3 nucleotides are TGTGCCAGCAGTGAATTGGCTGCAACTAATGAAAAACTGTTTTTT. Translating it yields CASSELAATNEKLFF.

This chain uses TRBV5-4 with TRBJ2-3, with TRBD2 matching over 8 bases. Germline V gene sequence: CDR1 SGHNT, CDR2 YYREEE (reference sequence). The ends lost 0 bases at V and 4 bases at J; junction bases unmatched: 13. The CDR3 contains 18 residues. The CDR3 DNA reads as TGTGCCAGCAGCTTGGGTGGTAGTAGCGGGGTCCGGTCAGATACGCAGTATTTT. It yields the protein CASSLGGSSGVRSDTQYF. Filled out from reference TRBV5-4 and TRBJ2-3, the complete variable domain reads ETGVTQSPTHLIKTRGQQVTLRCSSQSGHNTVSWYQQALGQGPQFIFQYYREEENGRGNFPPRFSGLQFPNYSSELNVNALELDDSALYLCASSLGGSSGVRSDTQYFGPGTRLTVL.

The chain joins TRBV9 to TRBJ2-7; TRBD2 aligns across 12 bases. Germline assignment: CDR1 SGDLS and CDR2 YYNGEE. The CDR3 covers 18 residues. The V segment lost 2 bases and the J segment 5 bases; nucleotides outside the gene matches: 14. Here the CDR3 reads CASSVTGGLAGGPDEQYF. The CDR3 DNA is TGTGCCAGCAGCGTTACAGGGGGGCTAGCGGGAGGGCCCGACGAGCAGTACTTC.

The CDR3 sequence: CASSSDFGETQYF. The CDR3 nucleotides read TGTGCCAGCAGTTCCGACTTTGGGGAGACCCAGTACTTC. The V gene is TRBV27, the J gene TRBJ2-5; D is unresolved. The V end lost 4 bases, the J end lost 5 bases, and 11 bases lay between the germline ends. Germline V CDR1 and CDR2: MNHEY, SMNVEV (reference sequence). CDR3 size: 13 residues.

The rearrangement joins TRBV2 to TRBJ2-4; D remains ambiguous. The length of the CDR3 is 15 residues. Deletions cut 5 bases from V and 0 bases from J, with 11 bases between. Germline V gene sequence: CDR1 SNHLY, CDR2 FYNNEI. The CDR3 region has the DNA TGTGCCAGCAGTCCCGGGCTGGTAGCCAAAAACATTCAGTACTTC. This gives the protein CASSPGLVAKNIQYF.

This sequence joins TRBV7-9 and TRBJ2-7; 8 bases map to TRBD2. The CDR3 has 14 residues. V was pared by 11 bases and J by 2 bases, with 11 bases of the junction left unmatched. Germline V lookup: CDR1 SEHNR, CDR2 FQNEAQ (reference sequence). The CDR3 here is CAARRAGGPYEQYF. CDR3 sequence (DNA): TGTGCCGCCAGACGTGCGGGAGGACCCTACGAGCAGTACTTC.

This chain connects TRBV5-4 to TRBJ1-2; D gene ambiguous. CDR3 length: 15 residues. The germline V and J ends were trimmed by 1 base and 1 base, with 11 bases remaining between them. Per the germline V gene, CDR1 is SGHNT and CDR2 is YYREEE (reference sequence). CDR3 sequence: CASSLLMGGNYGYTF. The DNA of the CDR3 is TGTGCCAGCAGCTTGCTTATGGGAGGTAACTATGGCTACACCTTC.

The J gene is TRBJ2-7, the V gene TRBV29-1, with D perhaps matching TRBD1 or TRBD2 (5 bases each). Germline assignment: CDR1 SQVTM and CDR2 ANQGSEA. The CDR3 totals 13 residues. Trimming removed 2 bases from V and 1 base from J, with 9 bases in between. DNA of the CDR3: TGCAGCGTTGAAATTTGGGGGTCCTACGAGCAGTACTTC. The encoded protein is CSVEIWGSYEQYF.

This clone occurred once. CDR3: CASSPQREVAVSEQYF. In DNA form, the CDR3 reads TGTGCCAGCTCACCACAAAGGGAGGTAGCAGTTTCCGAGCAGTACTTC. The chain carries TRBV18 and TRBJ2-7; D perhaps matches TRBD2 (6 bases). CDR3 size: 16 residues. V lost 1 base to trimming and J lost 6 bases, with 19 bases between them. Germline-derived CDR1 and CDR2 are KGHSH and LQKENI.

In regard to this clone: Other DNA sequences within the sample encode an identical CDR3. The chain's CDR3 is CASSLVPGSSYEQYF. The CDR3 DNA reads as TGTGCCAGCAGCTTAGTCCCAGGGAGCTCCTACGAGCAGTACTTC. The chain joins TRBV7-2 to TRBJ2-7; the D gene could be TRBD1 or TRBD2 (5 bases each). The CDR3 runs to 15 residues. The germline CDR1 and CDR2 sequences are SGHTA and FQGNSA. The ends were cut back, 1 base at V and 0 bases at J, with 10 bases in the middle.

This chain joins TRBV19 and TRBJ1-4, with 7 bases that match TRBD1. Germline CDR1 reads LNHDA; CDR2 reads SQIVND (reference sequence). The CDR3 consists of 14 residues. Trimming cost V 3 bases and J 8 bases; bases outside gene matches: 6. The CDR3 DNA sequence: TGTGCCAGTAGTATTTCGACAGGGAGAGAAAAACTGTTTTTT. Its translation: CASSISTGREKLFF.